This TCR beta chain was obtained from a study of cytomegalovirus exposure and HLA in healthy donors. Study results and limitations: Apart from CMV serostatus, no immune exposure information was available. In vitro, three CMV-associated chains proved specific for CMV antigens.

The PCR was carried out with 60 Vbeta primers and 13 Jbeta primers. Sequencing was performed with immunoSEQ multiplex PCR; in TCRdb, only in-frame clones are kept and a portion is missing. The data hold roughly 90,000 clones, with around three quarters observed a single time. This clone was seen more than once but under ten times. No antigen is known for it. V trimming: 5 bases; J trimming: 3 bases; junction bases outside the gene matches: 10. The germline V gene has CDR1 SEHNR and CDR2 FQNEAQ (reference sequence). The CDR3 is 16 residues long. The sequenced material came from PBMCs. V gene TRBV7-9 combines with J gene TRBJ2-7; 10 bases agree with TRBD2. The TCR comes from a woman aged 40 to 50 in good health and CMV-seropositive. As DNA, the CDR3 is TGTGCCAGCAGCCCCTCCGGACTAGCGGACCGCTACGAGCAGTACTTC. This translates into CASSPSGLADRYEQYF.